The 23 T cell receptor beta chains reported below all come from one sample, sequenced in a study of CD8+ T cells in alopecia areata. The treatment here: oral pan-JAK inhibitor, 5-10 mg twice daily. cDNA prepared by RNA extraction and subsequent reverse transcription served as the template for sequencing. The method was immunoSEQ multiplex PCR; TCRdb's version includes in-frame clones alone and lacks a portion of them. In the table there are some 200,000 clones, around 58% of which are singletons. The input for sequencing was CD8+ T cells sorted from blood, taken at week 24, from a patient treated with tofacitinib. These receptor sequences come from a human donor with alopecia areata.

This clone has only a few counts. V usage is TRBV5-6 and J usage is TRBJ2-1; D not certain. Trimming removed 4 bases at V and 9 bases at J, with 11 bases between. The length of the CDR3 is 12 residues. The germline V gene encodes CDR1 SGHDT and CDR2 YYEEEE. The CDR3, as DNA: TGTGCCAGCAGCCCTGGCTACCGTGAGCAGTTCTTC. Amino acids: CASSPGYREQFF.

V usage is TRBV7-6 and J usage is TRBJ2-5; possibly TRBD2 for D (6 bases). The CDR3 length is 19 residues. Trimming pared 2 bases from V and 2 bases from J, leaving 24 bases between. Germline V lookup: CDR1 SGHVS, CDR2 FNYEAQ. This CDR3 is CASSLKSGPTGDRQETQYF. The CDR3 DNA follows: TGTGCCAGCAGCTTAAAGTCCGGCCCGACGGGGGACCGACAAGAGACCCAGTACTTC.

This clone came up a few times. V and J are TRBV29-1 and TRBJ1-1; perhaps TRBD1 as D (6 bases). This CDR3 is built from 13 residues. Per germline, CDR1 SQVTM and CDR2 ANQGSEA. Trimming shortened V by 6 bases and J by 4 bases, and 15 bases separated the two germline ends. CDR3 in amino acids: CSVRTGLSTEAFF. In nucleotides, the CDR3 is TGCAGCGTGCGTACAGGGTTGAGCACTGAAGCTTTCTTT. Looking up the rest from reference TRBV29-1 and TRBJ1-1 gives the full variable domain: SAVISQKPSRDICQRGTSLTIQCQVDSQVTMMFWYRQQPGQSLTLIATANQGSEATYESGFVIDKFPISRPNLTFSTLTVSNMSPEDSSIYLCSVRTGLSTEAFFGQGTRLTVV.

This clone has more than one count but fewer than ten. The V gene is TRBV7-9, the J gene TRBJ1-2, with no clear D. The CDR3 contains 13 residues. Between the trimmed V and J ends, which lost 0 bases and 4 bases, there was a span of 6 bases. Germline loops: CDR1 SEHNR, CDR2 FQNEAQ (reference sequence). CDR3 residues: CASSLAPSYGYTF. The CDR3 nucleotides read TGTGCCAGCAGCTTAGCGCCTAGCTATGGCTACACCTTC.

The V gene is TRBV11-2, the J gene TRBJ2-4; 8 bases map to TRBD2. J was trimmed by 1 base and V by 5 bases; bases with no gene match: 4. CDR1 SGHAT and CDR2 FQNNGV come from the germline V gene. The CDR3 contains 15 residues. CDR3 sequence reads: CASSPGGAAKNIQYF. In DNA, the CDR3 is TGTGCCAGCAGCCCGGGGGGGGCTGCCAAAAACATTCAGTACTTC.

CDR3: CASSPLAGANVLTF. As DNA, the CDR3 is TGTGCCAGCAGTCCCCTCGCTGGGGCCAACGTCCTGACTTTC. V and J are TRBV27 and TRBJ2-6; D not certain. The CDR3 is 14 amino acids. Germline CDR1 is MNHEY and CDR2 is SMNVEV (reference sequence). Trimming cost V 5 bases and J 2 bases, with 7 bases left between them.

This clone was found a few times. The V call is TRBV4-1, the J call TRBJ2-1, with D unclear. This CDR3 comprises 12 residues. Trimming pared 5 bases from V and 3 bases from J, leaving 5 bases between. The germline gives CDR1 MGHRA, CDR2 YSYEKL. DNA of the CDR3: TGCGCCAGCAGCGAAGGCTACAATGAGCAGTTCTTC. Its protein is CASSEGYNEQFF.

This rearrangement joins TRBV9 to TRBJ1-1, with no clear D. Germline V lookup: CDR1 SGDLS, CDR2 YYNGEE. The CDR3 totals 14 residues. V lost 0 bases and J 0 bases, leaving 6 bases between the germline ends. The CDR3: CASSVDSMNTEAFF. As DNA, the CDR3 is TGTGCCAGCAGCGTAGATTCCATGAACACTGAAGCTTTCTTT.

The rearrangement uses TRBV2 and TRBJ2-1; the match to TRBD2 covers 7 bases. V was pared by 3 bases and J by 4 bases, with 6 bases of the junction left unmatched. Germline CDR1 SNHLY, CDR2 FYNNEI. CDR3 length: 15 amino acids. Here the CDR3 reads CASSDWEGSYNEQFF. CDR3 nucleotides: TGTGCCAGCAGTGATTGGGAGGGGTCGTACAATGAGCAGTTCTTC.

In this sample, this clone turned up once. This chain's CDR3 is CSVIGQRLYNEQFF. CDR3 nucleotides: TGCAGCGTTATCGGCCAGAGACTCTACAATGAGCAGTTCTTC. The chain carries TRBV29-1 and TRBJ2-1; unclear D gene. The V end was cut by 5 bases, the J end by 3 bases, with 14 bases between. Germline-derived CDR1 and CDR2 are SQVTM and ANQGSEA. This CDR3 has 14 residues.

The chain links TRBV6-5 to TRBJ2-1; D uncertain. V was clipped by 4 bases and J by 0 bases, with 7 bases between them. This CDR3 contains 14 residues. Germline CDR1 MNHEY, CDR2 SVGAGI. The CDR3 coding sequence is TGTGCCAGCAGTTCGGCCAGCTCCTACAATGAGCAGTTCTTC. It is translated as CASSSASSYNEQFF.

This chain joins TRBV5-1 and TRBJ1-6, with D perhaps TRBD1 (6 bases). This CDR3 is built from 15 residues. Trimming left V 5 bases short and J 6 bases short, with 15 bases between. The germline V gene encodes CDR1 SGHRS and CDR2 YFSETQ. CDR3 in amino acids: CASRPDRRGNSPLHF. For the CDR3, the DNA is TGCGCCAGCAGACCCGACAGGCGGGGTAATTCACCCCTCCACTTT.

CDR3 in DNA: TGCGCCAGCAGCTTGGAGGACCGGGATACCGGGGAGCTGTTTTTT. Translated: CASSLEDRDTGELFF. J is TRBJ2-2 and V is TRBV5-1, with D possibly being TRBD2 (5 bases). The CDR3 contains 15 residues. Trimming took 0 bases from V and 5 from J, leaving 11 bases between them. The germline CDR1 and CDR2 sequences are SGHRS and YFSETQ.

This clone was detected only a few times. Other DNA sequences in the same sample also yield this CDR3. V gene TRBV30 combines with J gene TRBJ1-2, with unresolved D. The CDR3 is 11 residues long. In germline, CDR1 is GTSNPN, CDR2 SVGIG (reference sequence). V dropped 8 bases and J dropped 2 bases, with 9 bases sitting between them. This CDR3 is CAGRGNYGYTF. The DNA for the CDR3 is TGTGCCGGACGGGGAAACTATGGCTACACCTTC.

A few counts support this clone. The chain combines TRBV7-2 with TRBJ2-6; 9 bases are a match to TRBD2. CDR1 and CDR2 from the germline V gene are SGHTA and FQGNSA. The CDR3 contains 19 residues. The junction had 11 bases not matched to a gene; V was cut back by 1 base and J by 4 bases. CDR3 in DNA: TGTGCCAGCAGCTTAGGGTCGGGACTAGCCGCCTCCGGGGCCAACGTCCTGACTTTC. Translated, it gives CASSLGSGLAASGANVLTF.

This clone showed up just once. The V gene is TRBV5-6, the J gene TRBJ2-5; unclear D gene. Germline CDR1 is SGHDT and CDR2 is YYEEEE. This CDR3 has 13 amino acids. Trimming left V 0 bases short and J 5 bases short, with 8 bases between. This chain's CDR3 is CASSLGNWETQYF. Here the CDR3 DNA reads TGTGCCAGCAGCTTGGGGAATTGGGAGACCCAGTACTTC. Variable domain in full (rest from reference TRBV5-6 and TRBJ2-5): DAGVTQSPTHLIKTRGQQVTLRCSPKSGHDTVSWYQQALGQGPQFIFQYYEEEERQRGNFPDRFSGHQFPNYSSELNVNALLLGDSALYLCASSLGNWETQYFGPGTRLLVL.

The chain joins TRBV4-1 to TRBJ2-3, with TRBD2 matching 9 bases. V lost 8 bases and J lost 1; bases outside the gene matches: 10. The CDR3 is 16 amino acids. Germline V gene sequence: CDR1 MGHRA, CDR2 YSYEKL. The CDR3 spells CASSAGGPVRTDTQYF. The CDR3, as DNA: TGCGCCAGCTCCGCGGGGGGGCCGGTACGCACAGATACGCAGTATTTT.

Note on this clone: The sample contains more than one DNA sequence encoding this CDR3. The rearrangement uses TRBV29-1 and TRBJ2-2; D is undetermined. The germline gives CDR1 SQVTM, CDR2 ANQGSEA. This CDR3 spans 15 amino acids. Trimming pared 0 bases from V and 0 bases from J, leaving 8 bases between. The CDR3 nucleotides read TGCAGCGTTGAAGAGGGATCGGCGAACACCGGGGAGCTGTTTTTT. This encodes CSVEEGSANTGELFF.

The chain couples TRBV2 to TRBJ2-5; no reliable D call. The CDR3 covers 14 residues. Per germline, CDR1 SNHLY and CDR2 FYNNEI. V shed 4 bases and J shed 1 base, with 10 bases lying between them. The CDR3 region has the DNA TGTGCCAGCAGTGTCTGGGCGTCCCAAGAGACCCAGTACTTC. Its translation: CASSVWASQETQYF.

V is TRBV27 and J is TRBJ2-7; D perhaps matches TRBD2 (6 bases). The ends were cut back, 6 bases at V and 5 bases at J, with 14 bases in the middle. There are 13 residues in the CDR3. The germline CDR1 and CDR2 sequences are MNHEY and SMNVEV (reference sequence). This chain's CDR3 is CASSRGGGNEQYF. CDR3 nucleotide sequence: TGTGCCAGCAGCCGGGGTGGGGGGAACGAGCAGTACTTC.

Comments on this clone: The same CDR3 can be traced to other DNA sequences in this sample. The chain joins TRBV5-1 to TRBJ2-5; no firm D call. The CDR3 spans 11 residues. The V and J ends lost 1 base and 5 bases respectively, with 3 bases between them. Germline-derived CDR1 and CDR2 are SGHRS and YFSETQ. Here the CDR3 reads CASSLRETQYF. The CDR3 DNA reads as TGCGCCAGCAGCTTGAGGGAGACCCAGTACTTC. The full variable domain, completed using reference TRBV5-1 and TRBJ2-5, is KAGVTQTPRYLIKTRGQQVTLSCSPISGHRSVSWYQQTPGQGLQFLFEYFSETQRNKGNFPGRFSGRQFSNSRSEMNVSTLELGDSALYLCASSLRETQYFGPGTRLLVL.

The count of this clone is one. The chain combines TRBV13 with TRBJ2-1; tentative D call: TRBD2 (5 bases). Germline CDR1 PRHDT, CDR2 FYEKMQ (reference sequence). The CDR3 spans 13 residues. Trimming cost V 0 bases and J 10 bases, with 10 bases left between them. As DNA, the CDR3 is TGTGCCAGCAGCTTAGGCCTAGCAGGAGAGCAGTTCTTC. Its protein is CASSLGLAGEQFF.

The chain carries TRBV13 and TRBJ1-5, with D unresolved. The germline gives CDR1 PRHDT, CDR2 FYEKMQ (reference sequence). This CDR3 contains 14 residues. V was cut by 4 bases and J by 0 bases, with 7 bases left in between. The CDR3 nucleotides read TGTGCCAGCAGCTACCTGACTAGCAATCAGCCCCAGCATTTT. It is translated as CASSYLTSNQPQHF.